The 24 T cell receptor beta chains reported below all come from one sample, sequenced in a study of T cell clonality in common variable immunodeficiency. Study findings and constraints: In common variable immunodeficiency, TCR beta chains reportedly carried fewer deletions and N-nucleotide insertions.

These receptors have no identified antigens. Profiled with immunoSEQ multiplex PCR; TCRdb holds only in-frame clones, not every one. The sample presents some 1,500 clones, none singletons. The sequenced sample consisted of peripheral blood mononuclear cells. These receptors originate from a human donor with common variable immunodeficiency.

This clone is medium-sized (0.01 to 0.1%) in the sample. The sequenced fragment ends 3 residues before the CDR3 boundary, so the rest is inferred from the germline J gene. V usage is TRBV7-9 and J usage is TRBJ1-1; 7 nucleotides match TRBD1. V lost 3 bases, J lost 3 bases, and 1 base stayed unmatched. The CDR3 is made up of 13 amino acids. Looked up from germline, CDR1 is SEHNR and CDR2 is FQNEAQ (reference sequence). This chain's CDR3 is CASSFQGDTEAFF. Partial CDR3 DNA: TGTGCCAGCAGCTTCCAGGGGGACACTGAA.

By proportion, this clone is large (0.1 to 1%). The sequence runs out 3 residues before the end of the CDR3; the remainder is reconstructed from the germline J gene. This chain joins TRBV10-3 and TRBJ2-3, with D possibly matching TRBD1 (6 bases). This CDR3 spans 15 amino acids. Deletions cut 8 bases from V and 1 base from J, with 16 bases between. Looked up from germline, CDR1 is ENHRY and CDR2 is SYGVKD. The sequenced CDR3 bases are TGTGCCATCCTTGGGACAATGGCGGGCACAGATACG. As protein: CAILGTMAGTDT. Given in full, the CDR3 is CAILGTMAGTDTQYF.

This clone rates as medium-sized. The read terminates 3 residues ahead of where the CDR3 ends, so the germline J gene completes it. V is TRBV19 and J is TRBJ2-7, with TRBD2 matching over 15 bases. Per the germline V gene, CDR1 is LNHDA and CDR2 is SQIVND (reference sequence). The V and J ends lost 4 bases and 0 bases, in that order; junction bases with no gene match: 7. There are 18 residues in the CDR3. The sequenced CDR3 bases are TGTGCCAGTAGTACGGGACTAGCGGGGGGCTGGAGCTCCTACGAG. Amino acids: CASSTGLAGGWSSYE. From start to end, the CDR3 is CASSTGLAGGWSSYEQYF. Full variable domain (outside the CDR3, taken from reference TRBV19 and TRBJ2-7): DGGITQSPKYLFRKEGQNVTLSCEQNLNHDAMYWYRQDPGQGLRLIYYSQIVNDFQKGDIAEGYSVSREKKESFPLTVTSAQKNPTAFYLCASSTGLAGGWSSYEQYFGPGTRLTVT.

With respect to this clone: The missing CDR3 end, 3 residues past where the read stops, is filled in from the germline J gene. This chain joins TRBV2 and TRBJ2-7; 9 nucleotides align to TRBD1. Looked up from germline, CDR1 is SNHLY and CDR2 is FYNNEI. This CDR3 comprises 13 residues. The J segment lost 4 bases and the V segment lost 6 bases, leaving 4 bases of the junction unmatched. CDR3 DNA, as far as it was read: TGTGCCAGCAGGGATGGACAGGGGTACGAG. Amino acid sequence: CASRDGQGYE. The whole CDR3 sequence is CASRDGQGYEQYF.

The sample holds a few counts of this clone. The sequence runs out 3 residues before the end of the CDR3; the remainder is reconstructed from the germline J gene. V usage is TRBV18 and J usage is TRBJ2-1; no firm D call. The germline CDR1 and CDR2 sequences are KGHSH and LQKENI. Trimming stripped 1 base from V and 0 bases from J, with 16 bases between. The CDR3 spans 18 residues. The CDR3 DNA, read in part, is TGTGCCAGCTCACCACGTTTTCTTCAGGCGAGCTCCTACAATGAG. It encodes CASSPRFLQASSYNE. The full CDR3 is CASSPRFLQASSYNEQFF.

There are a few counts of this clone. The read halts 3 residues ahead of the CDR3 end, with the missing end drawn from the germline J gene. V usage is TRBV7-6 and J usage is TRBJ2-1, with a possible D match to TRBD2 (7 bases). CDR1 and CDR2 (germline): SGHVS, FNYEAQ. The CDR3 is 17 amino acids. Trimming removed 1 base from V and 4 bases from J, with 17 bases in between. CDR3 bases read: TGTGCCAGCAGCTTAGTCCCCGTGGGGGGGACATACAATGAG. Residues: CASSLVPVGGTYNE. The full CDR3 protein reads CASSLVPVGGTYNEQFF.

A word on this clone: The read ends 3 residues before the CDR3 terminus; that terminus is restored from the germline J gene. The genes are TRBV19 and TRBJ2-1; 7 bases match TRBD1. The CDR3 spans 15 residues. Germline lookup yields CDR1 LNHDA and CDR2 SQIVND (reference sequence). Unmatched junction bases numbered 14, after V lost 10 bases and J lost 5 bases. The DNA read from the CDR3 is TGTGCCACCCGCAGAGGAGGACAGGTGCACAATGAG. It encodes CATRRGGQVHNE. The entire CDR3 reads CATRRGGQVHNEQFF.

Comments on this clone: The read falls 3 residues short of the CDR3 end, and the missing part is taken from the germline J gene. This chain links TRBV18 with TRBJ2-3; 7 bases are a match to TRBD1. Germline CDR1 is KGHSH and CDR2 is LQKENI. Germline trimming cut 4 bases from V and 0 bases from J; bases unmatched to any gene: 4. This CDR3 has 15 residues. The part of the CDR3 DNA that was read is TGTGCCAGCTCACAGGGGGCCTCTAGCACAGATACG. Protein product: CASSQGASSTDT. The entire CDR3 reads CASSQGASSTDTQYF. The variable domain in full, with the rest retrieved from reference TRBV18 and TRBJ2-3, is NAGVMQNPRHLVRRRGQEARLRCSPMKGHSHVYWYRQLPEEGLKFMVYLQKENIIDESGMPKERFSAEFPKEGPSILRIQQVVRGDSAAYFCASSQGASSTDTQYFGPGTRLTVL.

This clone has just a few counts. The sequence runs out 3 residues before the end of the CDR3; the remainder is reconstructed from the germline J gene. The rearrangement links TRBV7-9 to TRBJ2-5, with a weak D call TRBD1 (6 bases). CDR1 and CDR2 from the germline V gene are SEHNR and FQNEAQ (reference sequence). The CDR3 contains 14 residues. The V end was cut by 5 bases, the J end by 5 bases, with 15 bases between. CDR3 region: CASSIHRALETQYF. CDR3 bases read: TGTGCCAGCAGCATCCACAGGGCTCTCGAGACC.

In the case of this clone: Read coverage stops 3 residues before the CDR3 terminus; the germline J gene supplies the remainder. The gene calls are TRBV6-1 and TRBJ2-7, with TRBD2 matching over 9 bases. The CDR3 covers 14 residues. Trimming at V came to 2 bases and at J to 5 bases, leaving 4 bases not matched to a gene. Germline V gene sequence: CDR1 MNHNS, CDR2 SASEGT. Here the CDR3 reads CASSELAGSHEQYF. The covered CDR3 bases are TGTGCCAGCAGTGAACTAGCGGGGAGCCACGAG.

In its sample, this clone is medium-sized. Coverage ceases 3 residues before the CDR3 finishes, and the germline J gene fills in the end. This sequence joins TRBV20-1 and TRBJ1-2, with 8 nucleotides matching TRBD1. The CDR3 contains 14 residues. CDR1 and CDR2 from the germline V gene are DFQATT and SNEGSKA (reference sequence). V trimming: 7 bases; J trimming: 4 bases; junction bases outside the gene matches: 11. The DNA read from the CDR3 is TGCAGTGTTATCCGAAGGGACAGGCTCTATGGC. Encoded protein: CSVIRRDRLYG. The whole CDR3 protein is CSVIRRDRLYGYTF.

By sample share, this clone is medium-sized. The read terminates 3 residues before the CDR3 end, so the remaining end is supplied by the germline J gene. V gene TRBV7-8 combines with J gene TRBJ1-2; D possibly corresponds to TRBD1 (6 bases). V dropped 0 bases and J dropped 6 bases, with 17 bases sitting between them. The V gene's germline CDR1 is SGHVS and CDR2 FQNEAQ. The CDR3 is 16 amino acids. The sequenced part of the CDR3 DNA is TGTGCCAGCAGCTTAGCCTTATTCGGCAGGGGACATGGC. Protein sequence: CASSLALFGRGHG. The entire CDR3 protein reads CASSLALFGRGHGYTF.

A word on this clone: The missing CDR3 end, 3 residues past where the read stops, is filled in from the germline J gene. The J gene is TRBJ2-7, the V gene TRBV19; D is possibly TRBD1 (5 bases). Per the germline V gene, CDR1 is LNHDA and CDR2 is SQIVND (reference sequence). Trimming pared 0 bases from V and 0 bases from J, leaving 12 bases between. The CDR3 contains 16 residues. Incomplete CDR3 DNA: TGTGCCAGTAGTATAGATGGCAGGGCACACTCCTACGAG. Translated, it gives CASSIDGRAHSYE. The complete CDR3 reads CASSIDGRAHSYEQYF. The full variable domain, rest sourced from reference TRBV19 and TRBJ2-7, is DGGITQSPKYLFRKEGQNVTLSCEQNLNHDAMYWYRQDPGQGLRLIYYSQIVNDFQKGDIAEGYSVSREKKESFPLTVTSAQKNPTAFYLCASSIDGRAHSYEQYFGPGTRLTVT.

This clone was picked up a small number of times. The read terminates 3 residues before the CDR3 end, so the remaining end is supplied by the germline J gene. The V call is TRBV7-1, the J call TRBJ1-2, with 10 nucleotides matching TRBD1. TRBV7-1 is an ORF; its function is uncertain. The V and J ends lost 3 bases and 2 bases, in that order; junction bases with no gene match: 18. CDR3 length: 20 amino acids. The part of the CDR3 DNA that was read is TGTGCCAGCAGCTCCTTATGGGACTTAAGGGGACAGGGGTTGAACTATGGC. It translates to CASSSLWDLRGQGLNYG. Given in full, the CDR3 is CASSSLWDLRGQGLNYGYTF.

This clone is categorized as medium-sized. Read coverage stops 3 residues before the CDR3 terminus; the germline J gene supplies the remainder. The chain joins TRBV12-3 or TRBV12-4 to TRBJ1-5; tentative D call: TRBD1 (6 bases). This CDR3 is built from 14 residues. The germline V and J ends were trimmed by 7 bases and 3 bases, with 13 bases remaining between them. The DNA read from the CDR3 is TGTGCCAGCACCGCCGGGACATTCAATCAGCCC. Translating it yields CASTAGTFNQP. The entire CDR3 protein reads CASTAGTFNQPQHF.

In its sample, this clone was seen a few times. The CDR3 end falls 3 residues outside the read, so it is completed with the germline J gene. The chain has TRBV7-9 and TRBJ2-5; TRBD2 matches at 8 bases. CDR1 and CDR2 from the germline V gene are SEHNR and FQNEAQ (reference sequence). The CDR3 consists of 14 residues. This CDR3 reads CASSLRLAQGTQYF. Incomplete CDR3 DNA: TGTGCCAGCAGCTTGAGACTAGCGCAGGGAACC.

On this clone: The DNA ends 3 residues before the CDR3 does, and the rest of the CDR3 is filled in from the germline J gene. The chain employs TRBV25-1 and TRBJ2-5; possibly TRBD2 for D (6 bases). This CDR3 contains 14 residues. Trimming took 2 bases from V and 4 from J, leaving 11 bases between them. CDR1 MGHDK and CDR2 SYGVNS come from the germline V gene. CDR3 DNA (partial): TGTGCCAGCAGTGAAGCGGCGGGGAGAGAGACC. Protein: CASSEAAGRET. The full CDR3 protein reads CASSEAAGRETQYF. The variable domain in full, with the rest retrieved from reference TRBV25-1 and TRBJ2-5, is EADIYQTPRYLVIGTGKKITLECSQTMGHDKMYWYQQDPGMELHLIHYSYGVNSTEKGDLSSESTVSRIRTEHFPLTLESARPSHTSQYLCASSEAAGRETQYFGPGTRLLVL.

Within the sample, this clone is medium-sized. The read finishes 3 residues shy of the CDR3 end, and the germline J gene is used to complete it. This chain uses TRBV7-8 with TRBJ1-1; 11 positions agree with TRBD1. Germline CDR1 is SGHVS and CDR2 is FQNEAQ. The CDR3 is 16 amino acids. J was trimmed by 5 bases and V by 4 bases; bases with no gene match: 9. The CDR3 here is CASSSDRGPQNTEAFF. The part of the CDR3 DNA that was read is TGTGCCAGCAGCTCGGACAGGGGGCCACAAAATACTGAA.

Regarding this clone: The missing CDR3 end, 3 residues past where the read stops, is filled in from the germline J gene. The rearrangement uses TRBV18 and TRBJ1-3, with 8 bases identical to TRBD1. Germline values: CDR1 KGHSH, CDR2 LQKENI. J was trimmed by 1 base and V by 0 bases; bases with no gene match: 11. This CDR3 is 19 amino acids long. The chain's CDR3 is CASSPPSLGQATSGNTIYF. The sequenced part of the CDR3 DNA is TGTGCCAGCTCACCACCCAGCCTGGGACAGGCGACGTCTGGAAACACC.

This clone appeared a few times. The read comes to an end 3 residues before the CDR3 does, leaving the germline J gene to fill in the end. This rearrangement joins TRBV19 to TRBJ1-1; 9 bases agree with TRBD1. The CDR3 spans 11 residues. Germline CDR1 and CDR2: LNHDA and SQIVND (reference sequence). The part of the CDR3 DNA that was read is TGTGCCACCTACAGGGGGCGAAGG. Residues: CATYRGRR. The full-length CDR3 reads as CATYRGRRAFF.

Remarks on this clone: From the germline J gene comes the end of the CDR3, since the read stops 3 residues before it. The V and J genes are TRBV18 and TRBJ2-7; D tentatively reads TRBD1 or TRBD2 (5 bases each). Germline CDR1 reads KGHSH; CDR2 reads LQKENI. CDR3 length: 14 residues. Trimming removed 4 bases from V and 5 bases from J, with 15 bases in between. The CDR3 DNA, read in part, is TGTGCCAGCTCACAGGGAGCAGGGATCCACGAG. Translating it yields CASSQGAGIHE. The CDR3 in its entirety is CASSQGAGIHEQYF.

Regarding this clone: With a much larger clone just one base away, this may be a read error. Read coverage stops 3 residues before the CDR3 terminus; the germline J gene supplies the remainder. The sample holds other DNA sequences that translate to the same CDR3. The V and J genes are TRBV7-9 and TRBJ1-5; D is uncertain. CDR1 and CDR2 (germline): SEHNR, FQNEAQ (reference sequence). The length of the CDR3 is 14 residues. The germline V and J ends were trimmed by 0 bases and 7 bases, with 10 bases remaining between them. The CDR3 spells CASSLATRAQPQHF. The covered CDR3 bases are TGTGCCAGCAGCTTAGCGACGAGGGCGCAGCCC.

This clone has just a few counts. The read comes to an end 3 residues before the CDR3 does, leaving the germline J gene to fill in the end. V and J are TRBV6-2 or TRBV6-3 and TRBJ2-5; D unresolved. Trimming took 4 bases from V and 5 from J, leaving 5 bases between them. The CDR3 loop spans 11 amino acids. Germline assignment: CDR1 MNHEY and CDR2 SVGEGT. The CDR3 DNA, read in part, is TGTGCCAGCAGTTGGGCTGAGACC. This gives the protein CASSWAET. The full CDR3 protein is CASSWAETQYF.

This clone has just a few counts. CDR3 amino acids: CASSLLANEQFF. CDR3 DNA (partial): TGCGCCAGCAGCTTATTAGCGAATGAG. The chain links TRBV5-1 to TRBJ2-1, with TRBD2 as a possible D gene (5 bases). The observed sequence ends 3 residues before the CDR3 terminus, with the missing tail filled in from the germline J gene. CDR3 size: 12 residues. Trimming pared 2 bases from V and 7 bases from J, leaving 7 bases between. Germline V gene lookup returns CDR1 SGHRS and CDR2 YFSETQ.